These 23 T cell receptor beta chains were all obtained from the same sample, sequenced in a study of shared clonotypes between healthy human individuals. The method was immunoSEQ multiplex PCR; TCRdb's version includes in-frame clones alone and lacks a portion of them. The table records over a million clones, roughly 96% of them present only once. The sample was naive CD4+ T cells sorted from blood. Subset meaning: CD45RA+ positively selected. Source of these receptors: a man under 40 in good health.

This CDR3 is CASSLARDRYSYEQYF. CDR3 sequence (DNA): TGTGCCAGCAGCTTAGCGAGGGACAGGTACTCCTACGAGCAGTACTTC. This chain joins TRBV7-2 and TRBJ2-7, with TRBD1 matching over 8 bases. Germline V gene sequence: CDR1 SGHTA, CDR2 FQGNSA. The CDR3 has 16 residues. V dropped 0 bases and J dropped 0; count of bases not matched to a gene: 4.

The V and J genes are TRBV15 and TRBJ1-2; D unclear. CDR3 length: 13 residues. V dropped 6 bases and J dropped 3 bases, with 11 bases sitting between them. From germline, CDR1 is LNHNV and CDR2 YYDKDF (reference sequence). The CDR3 sequence: CATRSGSYYGYTF. The CDR3 region has the DNA TGTGCCACCAGAAGCGGGAGCTACTATGGCTACACCTTC.

The chain uses TRBV9 and TRBJ2-1, with 13 bases identical to TRBD2. Germline CDR1 and CDR2: SGDLS and YYNGEE. This CDR3 is built from 16 residues. Unmatched junction bases numbered 7, after V lost 3 bases and J lost 7 bases. The CDR3 coding sequence is TGTGCCAGCAGCGCTACCGGGACTAGCGGGAAGAATGAGCAGTTCTTC. Encoded protein: CASSATGTSGKNEQFF.

V usage is TRBV12-5 and J usage is TRBJ2-5; D gene uncertain. Germline V gene sequence: CDR1 LGHNT, CDR2 FRNRAP. This CDR3 region has 13 residues. V gave up 1 base and J gave up 7 bases, with 10 bases separating them. CDR3 in amino acids: CASGLGSLRTQYF. The CDR3 nucleotides read TGTGCTAGTGGTTTGGGATCCCTGAGGACCCAGTACTTC.

This rearrangement joins TRBV11-3 to TRBJ2-7, with D possibly being TRBD1 (5 bases). The CDR3 length is 15 residues. V lost 5 bases and J lost 4, with 18 bases in between. Per germline, CDR1 SGHNT and CDR2 YENEEA. The DNA of the CDR3 is TGTGCCAGCAGCCTTAGGGGCCGGAACCTTTACGAGCAGTACTTC. This translates into CASSLRGRNLYEQYF. Complete variable domain (other parts from reference TRBV11-3 and TRBJ2-7): EAGVVQSPRYKIIEKKQPVAFWCNPISGHNTLYWYLQNLGQGPELLIRYENEEAVDDSQLPKDRFSAERLKGVDSTLKIQPAELGDSAVYLCASSLRGRNLYEQYFGPGTRLTVT.

This chain connects TRBV28 to TRBJ2-6; maybe TRBD1 (5 bases). This CDR3 region has 14 residues. Per germline, CDR1 MDHEN and CDR2 SYDVKM. Trimming stripped 6 bases from V and 4 bases from J, with 10 bases between. This CDR3 reads CASSGPGGANVLTF. CDR3 bases: TGTGCCAGCAGCGGCCCAGGGGGGGCCAACGTCCTGACTTTC.

This chain connects TRBV7-2 to TRBJ2-7, with 9 bases lining up with TRBD2. V lost 1 base, J lost 5 bases, and 15 bases stayed unmatched. The CDR3 consists of 18 residues. Germline V gene sequence: CDR1 SGHTA, CDR2 FQGNSA. CDR3 nucleotides: TGTGCCAGCAGCTTAGTTCAGGGCGGGAGGGTTATCGTGCACGAGCAGTACTTC. It encodes CASSLVQGGRVIVHEQYF.

The CDR3 loop is CASGKGSTDTQYF. Written as DNA, the CDR3 is TGCGCCAGCGGGAAGGGCAGCACAGATACGCAGTATTTT. This chain connects TRBV5-1 to TRBJ2-3; D uncertain. Trimming shortened V by 7 bases and J by 0 bases, and 9 bases separated the two germline ends. CDR3 length: 13 amino acids. Germline-derived CDR1 and CDR2 are SGHRS and YFSETQ.

CDR3 in amino acids: CASSPIQETQYF. CDR3 DNA sequence: TGTGCCAGCAGCCCAATACAAGAGACCCAGTACTTC. The V gene is TRBV2, the J gene TRBJ2-5, with D hard to call. CDR3 length: 12 amino acids. With 6 bases removed from V and 2 bases from J, the gap between germline ends came to 7 bases. CDR1 and CDR2 from the germline V gene are SNHLY and FYNNEI.

The gene calls are TRBV11-2 and TRBJ2-1; a possible D gene is TRBD2 (7 bases). The CDR3 covers 16 residues. Trimming pared 5 bases from V and 4 bases from J, leaving 18 bases between. The germline gives CDR1 SGHAT, CDR2 FQNNGV. CDR3 amino acids: CASSPFRAGHYNEQFF. CDR3 nucleotide sequence: TGTGCCAGCAGCCCTTTTAGAGCGGGACATTACAATGAGCAGTTCTTC.

For the CDR3, the DNA is TGTGCCAGTAGTTTCCGGGACAGTGGGGCCCAGTACTTC. Amino acid sequence: CASSFRDSGAQYF. The gene calls are TRBV19 and TRBJ2-5; 7 bases align to TRBD1. This CDR3 has 13 residues. Germline CDR1 and CDR2: LNHDA and SQIVND (reference sequence). After removal of 5 bases from V and 9 bases from J, the junction contained 9 bases not matched to a gene.

Here the CDR3 DNA reads TGTGCCAGCAGCTCCGACTCTCCACTAGCGGGAGTCCCCGGGGAGCTGTTTTTT. This sequence encodes CASSSDSPLAGVPGELFF. The chain is built from TRBV7-9 and TRBJ2-2; the match to TRBD2 covers 11 bases. Per germline, CDR1 SEHNR and CDR2 FQNEAQ (reference sequence). There are 18 residues in the CDR3. V was pared by 4 bases and J by 6 bases, with 13 bases of the junction left unmatched.

This chain links TRBV28 with TRBJ2-2; D is undetermined. CDR3 length: 16 amino acids. Germline CDR1 reads MDHEN; CDR2 reads SYDVKM. With 3 bases removed from V and 4 bases from J, the gap between germline ends came to 15 bases. CDR3 DNA: TGTGCCAGCAGTTTTCGGGTCGCGAATCCCACCGGGGAGCTGTTTTTT. Translated: CASSFRVANPTGELFF.

Remarks on this clone: The sample has other DNA sequences that encode this CDR3 too. This chain uses TRBV28 with TRBJ2-7; no clear D. The CDR3 has 12 residues. V lost 6 bases and J 3 bases, leaving 9 bases between the germline ends. The germline gives CDR1 MDHEN, CDR2 SYDVKM. CDR3: CASSLAFYEQYF. In DNA, the CDR3 is TGTGCCAGCAGCTTAGCCTTCTACGAGCAGTACTTC.

This rearrangement joins TRBV7-9 to TRBJ1-5; TRBD1 might be the D (5 bases). V gave up 5 bases and J gave up 2 bases, with 16 bases separating them. The CDR3 spans 16 residues. Germline V gives CDR1 SEHNR, CDR2 FQNEAQ (reference sequence). CDR3 in DNA: TGTGCCAGCAGCCCAACATGGGACGGCCGCAATCAGCCCCAGCATTTT. It codes for CASSPTWDGRNQPQHF.

The chain uses TRBV19 and TRBJ2-7; TRBD1 aligns across 8 bases. Germline V CDR1 and CDR2: LNHDA, SQIVND (reference sequence). The CDR3 extends over 14 amino acids. The V segment lost 6 bases and the J segment 0 bases; nucleotides outside the gene matches: 4. The CDR3 DNA is TGTGCCAGTAGCGACAGGGGACACTCCTACGAGCAGTACTTC. This sequence encodes CASSDRGHSYEQYF.

The genes are TRBV5-6 and TRBJ2-1; 11 bases fit TRBD2. Germline V gene sequence: CDR1 SGHDT, CDR2 YYEEEE. V trimming: 4 bases; J trimming: 8 bases; junction bases outside the gene matches: 8. CDR3 length: 15 amino acids. CDR3 protein: CASSIAGGPKDEQFF. Written as DNA, the CDR3 is TGTGCCAGCAGCATAGCGGGAGGGCCTAAGGATGAGCAGTTCTTC.

The chain carries TRBV14 and TRBJ2-1; TRBD2 aligns across 12 bases. V lost 1 base to trimming and J lost 0 bases; unmatched junction nucleotides: 7. The CDR3 has 19 residues. Germline V gene sequence: CDR1 SGHDN, CDR2 FVKESK. The CDR3, as DNA: TGTGCCAGCAGCCAAGTCATGACTAGCGGGAGCCGCTCCTACAATGAGCAGTTCTTC. Translated, it gives CASSQVMTSGSRSYNEQFF.

This clone was seen only once. The rearrangement uses TRBV28 and TRBJ1-2; a weak D match, TRBD1 (5 bases). The CDR3 runs to 12 residues. The germline V gene has CDR1 MDHEN and CDR2 SYDVKM. V lost 5 bases to trimming and J lost 11 bases, with 15 bases between them. CDR3 sequence: CASSTFPRGYTF. The CDR3 DNA reads as TGTGCCAGCAGTACTTTTCCAAGGGGTTACACCTTC.

Comments on this clone: The sample carries other DNA sequences with the same CDR3. The chain has TRBV5-1 and TRBJ2-1; 13 bases align to TRBD2. Germline CDR1 is SGHRS and CDR2 is YFSETQ. V lost 5 bases to trimming and J lost 4 bases; unmatched junction nucleotides: 6. The CDR3 spans 16 residues. The CDR3 coding sequence is TGCGCCAGCAGTTCCCGGACTAGCGGGAGTTACAATGAGCAGTTCTTC. It yields the protein CASSSRTSGSYNEQFF.

This sequence joins TRBV29-1 and TRBJ2-7; D not resolved. The CDR3 loop spans 13 amino acids. In germline, CDR1 is SQVTM, CDR2 ANQGSEA. V lost 2 bases to trimming and J lost 0 bases, with 8 bases between them. The CDR3, as DNA: TGCAGCGTTGAACTTCGTGACTCCTACGAGCAGTACTTC. Its translation: CSVELRDSYEQYF.

The chain employs TRBV15 and TRBJ2-5, with D perhaps assigned TRBD1 or TRBD2 (6 bases each). Germline CDR1 reads LNHNV; CDR2 reads YYDKDF (reference sequence). The CDR3 has 12 amino acids. V was clipped by 8 bases and J by 7 bases, with 14 bases between them. The CDR3 loop is CATGGMDRTQYF. In nucleotides, the CDR3 is TGTGCCACCGGCGGGATGGACAGGACCCAGTACTTC.

The count of this clone is one. The chain recombines TRBV7-2 with TRBJ2-2; D not resolved. From germline, CDR1 is SGHTA and CDR2 FQGNSA. The CDR3 is 12 residues long. Trimming shortened V by 4 bases and J by 11 bases, and 11 bases separated the two germline ends. The CDR3 sequence is CASSSPTYELFF. CDR3 nucleotides: TGTGCCAGCAGCTCGCCTACCTATGAGCTGTTTTTT.